Shown below are 9 T cell receptor beta chains from a single sample sequenced in a study of T cell clonotyping in hematopoietic cell transplantation. Libraries were prepared by immunoSEQ multiplex PCR; TCRdb keeps only in-frame clonotypes and omits some of them. There are fewer than 70,000 clones in the sample; around 94% occur only once, and roughly 1.7% lies in the top ten. The specimen was peripheral blood mononuclear cells. These receptors were taken from a middle-aged man in good health. Some clones in this sample may be carry-over from other donors' samples.

This clone was recorded once. This rearrangement joins TRBV27 to TRBJ1-4, with unresolved D. V lost 2 bases and J lost 3, with 10 bases in between. The CDR3 contains 15 residues. The germline CDR1 and CDR2 sequences are MNHEY and SMNVEV (reference sequence). The CDR3, as DNA: TGTGCCAGCAGTTTACTCGCGGCGGCTAATGAAAAACTGTTTTTT. It specifies CASSLLAAANEKLFF.

The V and J genes are TRBV28 and TRBJ1-5, with D tentatively TRBD1 (5 bases). The CDR3 is 17 residues long. V was shortened by 5 bases and J by 0 bases, with 17 bases between the two germline ends. The germline V gene has CDR1 MDHEN and CDR2 SYDVKM. The DNA for the CDR3 is TGTGCCAGCAGTGAGCCCGGGACGGTGGATAGCAATCAGCCCCAGCATTTT. It yields the protein CASSEPGTVDSNQPQHF.

This clone was counted once. The chain carries TRBV25-1 and TRBJ2-3; D unclear. The V end lost 5 bases, the J end lost 5 bases, and 8 bases lay between the germline ends. The germline V gene encodes CDR1 MGHDK and CDR2 SYGVNS. The CDR3 has 12 residues. This CDR3 reads CASSWVRDTQYF. The CDR3 region has the DNA TGTGCCAGCAGTTGGGTACGAGATACGCAGTATTTT.

V gene TRBV19 combines with J gene TRBJ1-5; D might be TRBD1 (5 bases). This CDR3 has 16 residues. Germline lookup yields CDR1 LNHDA and CDR2 SQIVND (reference sequence). V was clipped by 5 bases and J by 6 bases, with 20 bases between them. CDR3 DNA: TGTGCCAGTAGTTTTCTTGGGACTGGGTCAATTCAGCCCCAGCATTTT. It translates to CASSFLGTGSIQPQHF.

The chain employs TRBV9 and TRBJ1-2; D is perhaps TRBD1 (6 bases). There are 14 residues in the CDR3. The germline V and J ends were trimmed by 5 bases and 4 bases, with 15 bases remaining between them. CDR1 and CDR2 (germline): SGDLS, YYNGEE. The CDR3 sequence: CASRESGTPYGYTF. In DNA form, the CDR3 reads TGTGCCAGCAGAGAATCCGGGACACCCTATGGCTACACCTTC.

The chain couples TRBV4-2 to TRBJ2-2, with D tentatively TRBD1 (9 bases). V shed 3 bases and J shed 7 bases, with 21 bases lying between them. The CDR3 contains 17 residues. The V gene's germline CDR1 is LGHNA and CDR2 YNFKEQ. The CDR3 protein is CASSQTGGREVDGELFF. CDR3 in DNA: TGTGCCAGCAGCCAGACAGGGGGGCGGGAGGTTGACGGGGAGCTGTTTTTT.

Only one count was recorded for this clone. The V gene is TRBV15, the J gene TRBJ1-3; D is ambiguous. Trimming cost V 0 bases and J 0 bases, with 12 bases left between them. The CDR3 extends over 17 amino acids. Per germline, CDR1 LNHNV and CDR2 YYDKDF (reference sequence). DNA of the CDR3: TGTGCCACCAGCAGAGATAGTGGATGGAACTCTGGAAACACCATATATTTT. It encodes CATSRDSGWNSGNTIYF.

This rearrangement joins TRBV4-3 to TRBJ2-7; possible D gene TRBD1, 6 bases. This CDR3 comprises 15 residues. Germline CDR1 LGHNA, CDR2 YSLEER. Trimming cost V 0 bases and J 4 bases, with 13 bases left between them. DNA for the CDR3: TGCGCCAGCAGCCAAGATGTGCAGGGGAGATACGAGCAGTACTTC. This codes for CASSQDVQGRYEQYF.

The chain recombines TRBV28 with TRBJ2-7; the D is unclear. Germline lookup yields CDR1 MDHEN and CDR2 SYDVKM. The germline V and J ends were trimmed by 5 bases and 4 bases, with 9 bases remaining between them. The CDR3 runs to 12 residues. The CDR3 here is CASSVVNYEQYF. Here the CDR3 DNA reads TGTGCCAGCAGTGTAGTGAATTACGAGCAGTACTTC.